This T cell receptor beta chain was documented in a study of cytomegalovirus exposure and HLA in healthy donors. CDR3 length equals 16 residues. The V gene end was trimmed by 2 bases and the J gene end by 2 bases; junction bases not matched to a gene: 4. CDR1 and CDR2 from the germline V gene are SGHRS and YFSETQ. PCR amplification relied on 60 Vbeta primers (plus 13 Jbeta primers). Per the original data handling: The authors later counted some 76 million unique TCR beta chains, some 9.9 million of them shared. The table came from immunoSEQ multiplex PCR; TCRdb's copy has only in-frame clones and leaves some out. V and J calls and clone size are copied from that table; D and trimming were computed from the DNA. Seen here are approximately 180,000 clones, over 70% observed once, and the top ten hold 2.9%.

Sequenced input: PBMCs. The V and J genes are TRBV5-1 and TRBJ2-3, with TRBD2 identical over 11 bases. The TCR was taken from a male donor in good health and CMV-seronegative. In DNA, the CDR3 is TGCGCCAGCAGCTTCCCGGGACTAGCGGACACAGATACGCAGTATTTT. This gives the protein CASSFPGLADTDTQYF.